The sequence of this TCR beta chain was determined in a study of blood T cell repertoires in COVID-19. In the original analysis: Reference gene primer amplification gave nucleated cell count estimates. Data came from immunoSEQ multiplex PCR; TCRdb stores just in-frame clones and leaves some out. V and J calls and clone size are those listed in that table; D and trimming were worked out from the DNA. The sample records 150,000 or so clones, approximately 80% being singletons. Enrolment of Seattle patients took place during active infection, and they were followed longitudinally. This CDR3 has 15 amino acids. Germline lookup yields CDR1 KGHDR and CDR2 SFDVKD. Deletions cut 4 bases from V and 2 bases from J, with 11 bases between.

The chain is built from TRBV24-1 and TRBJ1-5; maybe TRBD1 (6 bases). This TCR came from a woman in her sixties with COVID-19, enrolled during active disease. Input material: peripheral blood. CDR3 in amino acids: CATSDRDTGNQPQHF. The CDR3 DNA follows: TGTGCCACCAGTGACCGGGACACAGGCAATCAGCCCCAGCATTTT.